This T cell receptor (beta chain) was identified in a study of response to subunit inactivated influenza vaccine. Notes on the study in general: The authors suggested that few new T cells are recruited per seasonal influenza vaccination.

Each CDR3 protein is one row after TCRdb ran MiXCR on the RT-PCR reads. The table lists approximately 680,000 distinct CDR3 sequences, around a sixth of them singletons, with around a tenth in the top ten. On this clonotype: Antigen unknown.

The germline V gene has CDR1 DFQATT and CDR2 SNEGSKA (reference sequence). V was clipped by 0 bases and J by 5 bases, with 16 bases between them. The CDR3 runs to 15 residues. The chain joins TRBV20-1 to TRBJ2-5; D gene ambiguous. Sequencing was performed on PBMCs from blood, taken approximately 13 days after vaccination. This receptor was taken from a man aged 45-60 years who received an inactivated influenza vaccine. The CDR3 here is CSARDSAWAQETQYF. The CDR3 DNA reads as TGCAGTGCTAGAGATTCAGCCTGGGCCCAGGAGACCCAGTACTTC.